This TCR beta chain was found in a study of cytomegalovirus exposure and HLA in healthy donors. In regard to this clone: Antigen specificity is unknown. Compared with germline, one end of the junction differs, possibly owing to a read error.

Study findings and constraints: TCR beta chains numbering more than 150 were designated cytomegalovirus-associated. Later work associated roughly 15,000 TCR beta sequences with HLA alleles at 0.05 false discovery rate.

Germline V lookup: CDR1 SNHLY, CDR2 FYNNEI. This CDR3 is 13 amino acids long. Primers included in the PCR were 60 Vbeta and 13 Jbeta primers. Method: immunoSEQ multiplex PCR; TCRdb's copy keeps in-frame clones and lacks some. Here the sample spans about 140,000 clones, 80% being singletons. The sample comprised PBMCs. The chain combines TRBV2 with TRBJ1-2; 8 nucleotides align to TRBD1. This TCR derives from a man younger than 45 in good health and CMV-seronegative. This CDR3 is CATEGQGVGGYPF. Here the CDR3 DNA reads TGTGCCACAGAAGGACAGGGAGTGGGTGGCTACCCCTTC.